What follows are 31 T cell receptor beta chains derived from one specimen sequenced in a study of T cells in Graves' hyperthyroidism and ophthalmopathy. Researchers amplified the TCR beta CDR3 regions from RNA transcripts. With the HTBI primer set, the TCR CDR3 went through a first round of RT-PCR. TCRdb called the multiplex PCR reads again in MiXCR, with one record for every CDR3 protein. Among roughly 720,000 distinct CDR3 sequences listed, around a sixth were seen once. The sample comprised blood. The origin of the receptors is a man aged 50-60 years with Graves' hyperthyroidism.

This clonotype came up a few times. V and J are TRBV5-5 and TRBJ2-7; 7 bases map to TRBD1. Germline CDR1 is SGHKS and CDR2 is YYEKEE (reference sequence). CDR3 length: 15 amino acids. Trimming removed 2 bases from V and 7 bases from J; junction bases left unmatched: 12. The CDR3 sequence is CASSFTPGPQGEQYF. CDR3 DNA: TGTGCCAGCAGCTTTACGCCGGGACCACAGGGGGAGCAGTACTTC.

This clonotype was counted ten times or more. V usage is TRBV9 and J usage is TRBJ1-1; 10 bases align to TRBD1. The CDR3 runs 16 residues. V lost 0 bases, J lost 1 base, and 3 bases stayed unmatched. CDR1 and CDR2 (germline): SGDLS, YYNGEE. The DNA for the CDR3 is TGTGCCAGCAGCGTAGGGGACAGGGGAAAGAACACTGAAGCTTTCTTT. Translating it yields CASSVGDRGKNTEAFF.

This clonotype was seen repeatedly, ten times or more. Here the CDR3 DNA reads TGTGCCTGGAGTGTGGCAGTCAACGAGCAGTACTTC. Translating it yields CAWSVAVNEQYF. The V and J genes are TRBV30 and TRBJ2-7; D unresolved. CDR1 and CDR2 (germline): GTSNPN, SVGIG (reference sequence). The CDR3 loop spans 12 amino acids. V was cut by 0 bases and J by 5 bases, with 8 bases left in between.

On this clonotype: A much larger clonotype is one base distant, so this may be a read error. The V and J genes are TRBV28 and TRBJ1-4; D possibly corresponds to TRBD1 (6 bases). The CDR3 runs to 16 residues. Germline V gene lookup returns CDR1 MDHEN and CDR2 SYDVKM. The CDR3 loop reads CASSLAAGATNEELFF. The CDR3 DNA sequence: TGTGCCAGCAGTCTGGCCGCGGGGGCAACTAATGAAGAACTGTTTTTT.

Only a few counts were recorded for this clonotype. The chain uses TRBV12-3 or TRBV12-4 and TRBJ2-2; TRBD1 aligns across 7 bases. V dropped 6 bases and J dropped 6; count of bases not matched to a gene: 10. The CDR3 totals 15 residues. In DNA, the CDR3 is TGTGCCAGCAGCACAGGAAGGGGGCGGGCCGGGGAGCTGTTTTTT. Its protein is CASSTGRGRAGELFF.

At least ten counts were recorded for this clonotype. The chain recombines TRBV16 with TRBJ2-1; the D is unclear. CDR1 is KGHSY and CDR2 is FQNENV in the germline V gene. The CDR3 spans 12 residues. Trimming pared 0 bases from V and 11 bases from J, leaving 8 bases between. The CDR3 DNA follows: TGTGCCAGCAGCCAATCAGTTGGCAAGCAGTTCTTC. Translating it yields CASSQSVGKQFF.

In its sample, this clonotype was seen once. V usage is TRBV28 and J usage is TRBJ2-3, with TRBD2 identical over 9 bases. Germline values: CDR1 MDHEN, CDR2 SYDVKM. V was clipped by 2 bases and J by 6 bases; unmatched bases: 3. This CDR3 has 14 amino acids. Here the CDR3 DNA reads TGTGCCAGCAGTTTAATGCGGGGGGGGGATACGCAGTATTTT. It specifies CASSLMRGGDTQYF.

Of note for this clonotype: A much bigger clone sits one base away, suggesting this may be a read error. This chain connects TRBV5-5 to TRBJ2-7; tentatively, D is TRBD1 (6 bases). The CDR3 covers 13 residues. CDR1 and CDR2 from the germline V gene are SGHKS and YYEKEE (reference sequence). CDR3 in amino acids: CACSSWTAYEQYF. The CDR3 DNA sequence: TGTGCCTGCAGCTCTTGGACAGCCTACGAGCAGTACTTC.

This clonotype was detected a few times. The CDR3 spells CSKRKGSSYEQYF. The CDR3, as DNA: TGCTCCAAGAGAAAGGGGTCCTCCTACGAGCAGTACTTC. The rearrangement uses TRBV20-1 and TRBJ2-7; D is possibly TRBD1 (5 bases). Germline CDR1 is DFQATT and CDR2 is SNEGSKA (reference sequence). There are 13 residues in the CDR3.

This clonotype was detected a few times. The rearrangement joins TRBV20-1 to TRBJ2-6; D is unclear. Germline CDR1 DFQATT, CDR2 SNEGSKA (reference sequence). The length of the CDR3 is 14 residues. Trimming removed 2 bases at V and 0 bases at J, with 5 bases between. In nucleotides, the CDR3 is TGCAGTGCTAGAACGGGCTCTGGGGCCAACGTCCTGACTTTC. The encoded protein is CSARTGSGANVLTF.

About this clonotype itself: A much larger clone is a single base away; this may be a read error. The chain uses TRBV5-4 and TRBJ2-7, with TRBD1 identical over 9 bases. The CDR3 has 15 amino acids. Germline lookup yields CDR1 SGHNT and CDR2 YYREEE (reference sequence). The V and J ends lost 4 bases and 2 bases, in that order; junction bases with no gene match: 7. This chain's CDR3 is CASSPPGTGPYEQYF. The CDR3 DNA reads TGTGCCAGCAGCCCCCCCGGGACAGGGCCCTACGAGCAGTACTTC.

The genes are TRBV5-6 and TRBJ2-1, with TRBD2 identical over 8 bases. The J segment lost 7 bases and the V segment lost 4 bases, leaving 10 bases of the junction unmatched. The CDR3 is 15 residues long. The germline V gene has CDR1 SGHDT and CDR2 YYEEEE. CDR3 amino acids: CASSAWTSLGNEQFF. In nucleotides, the CDR3 is TGTGCCAGCAGCGCCTGGACTAGCCTAGGAAATGAGCAGTTCTTC.

This clonotype appeared many times. The rearrangement joins TRBV7-2 to TRBJ2-5, with 9 nucleotides matching TRBD1. V dropped 4 bases and J dropped 5; count of bases not matched to a gene: 8. Looked up from germline, CDR1 is SGHTA and CDR2 is FQGNSA. This CDR3 is 15 amino acids long. CDR3 nucleotide sequence: TGTGCCAGCAGCTACGACAGGGGGTTTGGGGAGACCCAGTACTTC. Translating it yields CASSYDRGFGETQYF. Variable domain in full (rest from reference TRBV7-2 and TRBJ2-5): GAGVSQSPSNKVTEKGKDVELRCDPISGHTALYWYRQSLGQGLEFLIYFQGNSAPDKSGLPSDRFSAERTGGSVSTLTIQRTQQEDSAVYLCASSYDRGFGETQYFGPGTRLLVL.

This clonotype was recorded many times. The chain has TRBV27 and TRBJ2-7, with 8 bases identical to TRBD2. CDR1 is MNHEY and CDR2 is SMNVEV in the germline V gene (reference sequence). Trimming at V came to 5 bases and at J to 4 bases, leaving 22 bases not matched to a gene. The CDR3 runs 19 residues. The CDR3, as DNA: TGTGCCAGCAGTGACCCGGATAACCTTAGACTAGCGACCAGGTACGAGCAGTACTTC. Translation gives CASSDPDNLRLATRYEQYF.

On this clonotype itself: This may be a read error, as it is one base from a much larger clone. The genes are TRBV11-2 and TRBJ2-1, with TRBD2 as a possible D gene (7 bases). Per germline, CDR1 SGHAT and CDR2 FQNNGV. The CDR3 runs to 16 residues. Trimming left V 2 bases short and J 2 bases short, with 13 bases between. CDR3 nucleotide sequence: TGTGCCAGCAGCTTAAGGGGGGGCCGGACCTACAATGAGCAGTTCTTC. It yields the protein CASSLRGGRTYNEQFF. The full variable domain, in which reference TRBV11-2 and TRBJ2-1 provide the parts outside the CDR3, is EAGVAQSPRYKIIEKRQSVAFWCNPISGHATLYWYQQILGQGPKLLIQFQNNGVVDDSQLPKDRFSAERLKGVDSTLKIQPAKLEDSAVYLCASSLRGGRTYNEQFFGPGTRLTVL.

This chain links TRBV12-3 or TRBV12-4 with TRBJ1-5; D not resolved. V lost 1 base and J lost 11, with 15 bases in between. The CDR3 spans 14 residues. The CDR3 region has the DNA TGTGCCAGCAGTTTAGGAGTACAACTCCAGACCCAGCATTTT. The encoded protein is CASSLGVQLQTQHF.

This clonotype was seen only a few times. No conserved phenylalanine or tryptophan ends this CDR3, so it is likely a read error. V is TRBV20-1 and J is TRBJ1-6; a possible D gene is TRBD1 (6 bases). This CDR3 spans 13 amino acids. The germline V gene encodes CDR1 DFQATT and CDR2 SNEGSKA (reference sequence). V was shortened by 6 bases and J by 9 bases, with 15 bases between the two germline ends. This CDR3 is CSADASGASPLHL. CDR3 nucleotide sequence: TGCAGTGCCGACGCCTCGGGGGCTTCACCCCTCCACCTT.

This clonotype was seen only a few times. This chain links TRBV7-6 with TRBJ1-1; D gene unclear. This CDR3 has 13 amino acids. The germline CDR1 and CDR2 sequences are SGHVS and FNYEAQ. V gave up 4 bases and J gave up 4 bases, with 10 bases separating them. CDR3 in amino acids: CASSSDLSTEAFF. Written as DNA, the CDR3 is TGTGCCAGCAGCTCAGATTTGAGCACTGAAGCTTTCTTT.

This clonotype was seen many times. The chain is built from TRBV6-5 and TRBJ2-7; 8 nucleotides match TRBD2. Germline assignment: CDR1 MNHEY and CDR2 SVGAGI. V shed 0 bases, J shed 1 base, and the junction held 14 bases outside the gene matches. This CDR3 has 19 amino acids. The CDR3 is CASSYSSPLLSGGSYEQYF. DNA of the CDR3: TGTGCCAGCAGTTACTCGAGTCCCTTACTATCGGGAGGGTCCTACGAGCAGTACTTC.

There are many counts of this clonotype. V gene TRBV20-1 combines with J gene TRBJ1-1; D call uncertain. The germline V gene has CDR1 DFQATT and CDR2 SNEGSKA (reference sequence). The CDR3 totals 11 residues. V was cut by 0 bases and J by 10 bases, with 9 bases left in between. In DNA form, the CDR3 reads TGCAGTGCTAGAGATATGTCCTCAGCTTTCTTT. Encoded protein: CSARDMSSAFF.

This clonotype was counted many times. The CDR3 loop is CASSPRSTSGNTIYF. The CDR3 bases are TGTGCCAGCAGCCCGCGAAGTACTTCAGGAAACACCATATATTTT. The chain has TRBV7-9 and TRBJ1-3; D gene ambiguous. V was clipped by 5 bases and J by 4 bases, with 15 bases between them. Germline values: CDR1 SEHNR, CDR2 FQNEAQ (reference sequence). This CDR3 has 15 residues.

This clonotype was recorded a few times. The chain joins TRBV6-1 to TRBJ1-5; D unclear. This CDR3 region has 13 residues. V lost 7 bases to trimming and J lost 4 bases, with 11 bases between them. CDR1 and CDR2 (germline): MNHNS, SASEGT. CDR3 DNA: TGTGCCAGCAACCAAGGGAGGAATCAGCCCCAGCATTTT. It is translated as CASNQGRNQPQHF.

This clonotype was seen many times. The chain joins TRBV27 to TRBJ1-5; TRBD1 matches at 9 bases. This CDR3 has 15 residues. CDR1 MNHEY and CDR2 SMNVEV come from the germline V gene (reference sequence). The V segment lost 4 bases and the J segment 4 bases; nucleotides outside the gene matches: 5. The CDR3 DNA reads TGTGCCAGCAGTTCGGGACAGGGTACGAATCAGCCCCAGCATTTT. Residues: CASSSGQGTNQPQHF.

Many counts were recorded for this clonotype. The chain joins TRBV12-3 or TRBV12-4 to TRBJ1-3; D not resolved. The CDR3 is made up of 14 amino acids. The V end lost 6 bases, the J end lost 0 bases, and 9 bases lay between the germline ends. CDR3 in amino acids: CASSPTVSGNTIYF. The CDR3 DNA sequence: TGTGCCAGCAGCCCAACGGTCTCTGGAAACACCATATATTTT.

There are many counts of this clonotype. J is TRBJ2-7 and V is TRBV20-1; D may be TRBD2 (5 bases). CDR3 size: 11 residues. Trimming stripped 5 bases from V and 7 bases from J, with 12 bases between. The V gene's germline CDR1 is DFQATT and CDR2 SNEGSKA (reference sequence). CDR3 region: CSARPGGEQYF. The CDR3 bases are TGCAGTGCTCGTCCGGGCGGGGAGCAGTACTTC.

This clonotype has just a few counts. The chain employs TRBV9 and TRBJ2-2; D is possibly TRBD2 (7 bases). Germline CDR1 SGDLS, CDR2 YYNGEE. The CDR3 length is 15 residues. Trimming removed 3 bases at V and 0 bases at J, with 9 bases between. The CDR3 DNA reads as TGTGCCAGCAGCGGGGGGGGCCCGAACACCGGGGAGCTGTTTTTT. As protein: CASSGGGPNTGELFF.

This clonotype was observed at least ten times. The V call is TRBV28, the J call TRBJ2-3; 11 bases line up with TRBD2. J gave up 0 bases and V 5 bases, and 10 bases lay outside the gene matches. Germline CDR1 MDHEN, CDR2 SYDVKM. The CDR3 runs 18 residues. CDR3 in DNA: TGTGCCAGCAGTCCACATCGACTAGCGGGGACTAGCACAGATACGCAGTATTTT. This encodes CASSPHRLAGTSTDTQYF. The full variable domain, completed using reference TRBV28 and TRBJ2-3, is DVKVTQSSRYLVKRTGEKVFLECVQDMDHENMFWYRQDPGLGLRLIYFSYDVKMKEKGDIPEGYSVSREKKERFSLILESASTNQTSMYLCASSPHRLAGTSTDTQYFGPGTRLTVL.

The gene calls are TRBV19 and TRBJ1-1, with TRBD1 identical over 8 bases. This CDR3 comprises 14 residues. V shed 6 bases, J shed 7 bases, and the junction held 10 bases outside the gene matches. Germline-derived CDR1 and CDR2 are LNHDA and SQIVND (reference sequence). CDR3: CASSQRQGLNEAFF. In nucleotides, the CDR3 is TGTGCCAGTAGCCAACGACAGGGGCTTAATGAAGCTTTCTTT.

This clonotype was counted at least ten times. The V gene is TRBV28, the J gene TRBJ2-1, with TRBD2 matching 11 bases. The CDR3 runs to 17 residues. V shed 3 bases and J 6 bases; nucleotides not matched to a gene: 10. Germline CDR1 MDHEN, CDR2 SYDVKM. CDR3 DNA sequence: TGTGCCAGCAGTTTGAACATAGCGGGAGGGTGGGGCAATGAGCAGTTCTTC. Translating it yields CASSLNIAGGWGNEQFF.

A word on this clonotype: A much bigger clone sits one base away, suggesting this may be a read error. The CDR3 coding sequence is TGTGCCAGCGGGCCCTACGAGCAGTACTTC. This gives the protein CASGPYEQYF. The rearrangement uses TRBV7-8 and TRBJ2-7; no clear D. CDR3 length: 10 residues. V lost 8 bases to trimming and J lost 2 bases, with 4 bases between them. Germline V gene lookup returns CDR1 SGHVS and CDR2 FQNEAQ.

This clonotype was found many times. Written as DNA, the CDR3 is TGTGCCAGCAGTTTACCCGGGACTAGCCTCTACGAGCAGTACTTC. Protein product: CASSLPGTSLYEQYF. This chain joins TRBV27 and TRBJ2-7, with 9 bases aligning to TRBD2. The V segment lost 2 bases and the J segment 3 bases; nucleotides outside the gene matches: 5. CDR1 and CDR2 from the germline V gene are MNHEY and SMNVEV (reference sequence). The CDR3 sequence is 15 residues long.